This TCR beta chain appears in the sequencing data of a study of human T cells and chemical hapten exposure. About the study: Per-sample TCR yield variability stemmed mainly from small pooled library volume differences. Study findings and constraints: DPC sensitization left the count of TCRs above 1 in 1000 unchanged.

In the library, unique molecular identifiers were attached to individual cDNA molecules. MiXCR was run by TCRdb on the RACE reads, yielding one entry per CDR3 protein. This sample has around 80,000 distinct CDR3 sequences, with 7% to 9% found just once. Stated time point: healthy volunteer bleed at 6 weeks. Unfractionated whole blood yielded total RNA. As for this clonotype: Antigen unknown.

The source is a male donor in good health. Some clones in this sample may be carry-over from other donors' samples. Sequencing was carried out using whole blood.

The CDR3 nucleotides are TGCAGCGTTGAGACTAGCGGAGCCTACGACGAGCAGTACTTC. Residues: CSVETSGAYDEQYF. The gene calls are TRBV29-1 and TRBJ2-7, with TRBD2 matching 9 bases. The J segment lost 5 bases and the V segment lost 3 bases, leaving 8 bases of the junction unmatched. Germline assignment: CDR1 SQVTM and CDR2 ANQGSEA. This CDR3 has 14 residues.